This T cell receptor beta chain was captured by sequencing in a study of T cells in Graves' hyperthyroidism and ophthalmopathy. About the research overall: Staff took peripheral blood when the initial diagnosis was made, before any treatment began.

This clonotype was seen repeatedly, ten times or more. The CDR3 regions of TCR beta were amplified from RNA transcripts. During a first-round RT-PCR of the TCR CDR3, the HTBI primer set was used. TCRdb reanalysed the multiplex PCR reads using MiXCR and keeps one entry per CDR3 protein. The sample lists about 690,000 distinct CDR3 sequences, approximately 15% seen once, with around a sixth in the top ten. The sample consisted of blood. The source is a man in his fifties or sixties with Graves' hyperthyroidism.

The DNA of the CDR3 is TGTGCCTGGGCCGACTCCGAGGGGCAGCCCCAGCATTTT. Translation gives CAWADSEGQPQHF. This chain connects TRBV30 to TRBJ1-5; D is possibly TRBD1 (5 bases). This CDR3 has 13 residues. Germline CDR1 and CDR2: GTSNPN and SVGIG (reference sequence). The V end lost 5 bases, the J end lost 7 bases, and 15 bases lay between the germline ends.